Presented here are 5 T cell receptor beta chains from one specimen sequenced in a study of cytomegalovirus exposure and HLA in healthy donors. PCR primers comprised 60 Vbeta and 13 Jbeta primers. Generated by immunoSEQ multiplex PCR, the TCRdb table keeps only in-frame clones and is missing some. The sample holds around 74,000 clones. Sequencing input: PBMCs. The receptors were sampled from a man aged 25-45 years in good health and CMV-seronegative.

The CDR3 DNA sequence: TGCGCCAGCTTCGATTTTAAAGGTCGGGACACTGAAGCTTTCTTT. Translation gives CASFDFKGRDTEAFF. The chain uses TRBV4-1 and TRBJ1-1; no reliable D call. V was shortened by 8 bases and J by 3 bases, with 19 bases between the two germline ends. Germline CDR1 reads MGHRA; CDR2 reads YSYEKL. This CDR3 spans 15 amino acids.

The CDR3 is CASSPRDRQNTEAFF. The CDR3, as DNA: TGCGCCAGCAGCCCGCGGGACAGGCAGAACACTGAAGCTTTCTTT. This chain connects TRBV5-1 to TRBJ1-1, with 8 bases that match TRBD1. The CDR3 is 15 residues long. CDR1 is SGHRS and CDR2 is YFSETQ in the germline V gene. The V gene end was trimmed by 4 bases and the J gene end by 1 base; junction bases not matched to a gene: 6. Combining the CDR3 with reference TRBV5-1 and TRBJ1-1 gives the whole variable domain KAGVTQTPRYLIKTRGQQVTLSCSPISGHRSVSWYQQTPGQGLQFLFEYFSETQRNKGNFPGRFSGRQFSNSRSEMNVSTLELGDSALYLCASSPRDRQNTEAFFGQGTRLTVV.

The chain joins TRBV6-1 to TRBJ1-5, with 7 bases lining up with TRBD1. The CDR3 loop spans 16 amino acids. The germline CDR1 and CDR2 sequences are MNHNS and SASEGT. J was trimmed by 6 bases and V by 4 bases; bases with no gene match: 12. CDR3 region: CASSALDRLAGQPQHF. The CDR3 DNA reads as TGTGCCAGCAGTGCCTTGGACAGGTTGGCGGGTCAGCCCCAGCATTTT.

V is TRBV7-2 and J is TRBJ2-7; D gene unclear. CDR1 and CDR2 (germline): SGHTA, FQGNSA. With 0 bases removed from V and 10 bases from J, the gap between germline ends came to 16 bases. The CDR3 sequence is 14 residues long. The CDR3 nucleotides are TGTGCCAGCAGCTTAGCAACAGCTCAAGTATTTCAGTACTTC. This sequence encodes CASSLATAQVFQYF.

This chain joins TRBV14 and TRBJ2-7; 7 positions match TRBD2. The CDR3 has 17 amino acids. V lost 3 bases and J lost 3; bases outside the gene matches: 14. Per the germline V gene, CDR1 is SGHDN and CDR2 is FVKESK. CDR3 amino acids: CASSHLFLKAGVYEQYF. The CDR3 coding sequence is TGTGCCAGCAGCCACCTATTCCTCAAGGCGGGAGTCTACGAGCAGTACTTC.